This T cell receptor (beta chain) was observed in a study of T cells in tumors after PD-1 blockade. In the study overall: Excluded were patients with checkpoint blockade, immunosuppressants, or radiotherapy or other anti-cancer therapy within 4 weeks. Patients received pembrolizumab 200 mg every 3 weeks or cemiplimab 350 mg every 2 weeks. A subset received ongoing vismodegib 150 mg daily alongside anti-PD-1 therapy.

Study results and limitations: Peripheral recruitment is suggested, as some novel exhausted tumor clones were in pre-treatment blood.

The junction had 22 bases not matched to a gene; V was cut back by 3 bases and J by 5 bases. The CDR3 runs 19 residues. CDR1 and CDR2 from the germline V gene are GTSNPN and SVGIG (reference sequence). Assay: immunoSEQ multiplex PCR; the TCRdb copy retains only in-frame clones and omits some. The sample includes more than 5,000 clones, roughly 80% of them seen just once. In the case of this clone: The antigen is undetermined.

This receptor was obtained from a human donor with advanced basal cell or squamous cell carcinoma (not recorded which). The input for sequencing was PBMCs, taken after anti-PD-1 therapy. The chain couples TRBV30 to TRBJ1-5; the match to TRBD1 covers 7 bases. CDR3 protein: CAWSGGRQGLSLVDQPQHF. The CDR3 DNA is TGTGCCTGGAGCGGGGGGCGACAGGGACTCTCTCTCGTGGATCAGCCCCAGCATTTT.